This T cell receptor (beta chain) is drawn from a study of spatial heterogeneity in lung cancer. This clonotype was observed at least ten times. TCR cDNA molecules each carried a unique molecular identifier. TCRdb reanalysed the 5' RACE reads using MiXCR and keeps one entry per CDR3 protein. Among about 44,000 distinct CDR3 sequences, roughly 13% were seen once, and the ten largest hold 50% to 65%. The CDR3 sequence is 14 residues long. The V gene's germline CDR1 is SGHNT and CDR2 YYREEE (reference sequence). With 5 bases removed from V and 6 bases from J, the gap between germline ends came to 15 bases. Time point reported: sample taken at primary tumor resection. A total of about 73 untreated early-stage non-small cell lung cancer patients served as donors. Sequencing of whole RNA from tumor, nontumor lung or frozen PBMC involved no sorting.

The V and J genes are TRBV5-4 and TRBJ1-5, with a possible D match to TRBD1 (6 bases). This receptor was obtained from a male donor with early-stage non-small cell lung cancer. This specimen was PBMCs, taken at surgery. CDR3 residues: CASSIQGFGQPQHF. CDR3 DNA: TGTGCCAGCAGTATACAGGGTTTCGGTCAGCCCCAGCATTTT.